The rows below give T cell receptor beta chains drawn from one sample of a study of control samples from healthy donors and cancer patients. Profiled with immunoSEQ multiplex PCR; TCRdb holds only in-frame clones, not every one. Here the sample spans about 80,000 clones, roughly 91% being singletons. The sequenced sample was blood. These receptors originate from a man between 45 and 60 years old in good health. Each CDR3 is given with its conserved first and last residue. Fields, in order: CDR3 length, clone size, D gene, V gene, J gene, CDR3 protein, CDR3 DNA. The D gene is left open where the match is weak. The listing skips clone size in some rows; elsewhere it reads once, few, many or a size class.

13	NA	NA	TRBV6-6	TRBJ1-5	CASSPETHQPQHF	TGTGCCAGCAGTCCCGAGACCCATCAGCCCCAGCATTTT
15	NA	TRBD2	TRBV7-6	TRBJ2-1	CASSPRTSGGYEQFF	TGTGCCAGCAGCCCTAGGACTAGCGGGGGCTATGAGCAGTTCTTC
17	NA	TRBD1	TRBV6-1	TRBJ1-3	CASSERAGQGGSNTIYF	TGTGCCAGCAGTGAAAGGGCGGGACAGGGGGGCTCGAACACCATATATTTT
21	NA	TRBD2	TRBV12-5	TRBJ2-5	CASGLPRGGGLAGVREETQYF	TGTGCTAGTGGTCTCCCCCGAGGAGGCGGACTAGCGGGGGTAAGGGAAGAGACCCAGTACTTC
16	NA	NA	TRBV5-8	TRBJ1-5	CASSRKQGRGDQPQHF	TGTGCCAGCAGCCGAAAACAGGGTAGGGGGGATCAGCCCCAGCATTTT
14	NA	NA	TRBV5-1	TRBJ2-1	CASSLGSGYNEQFF	TGCGCCAGCAGCCTGGGGTCAGGCTACAATGAGCAGTTCTTC
16	NA	NA	TRBV5-6	TRBJ2-1	CASSLRLTGYYNEQFF	TGTGCCAGCAGCTTGAGGCTGACAGGATACTACAATGAGCAGTTCTTC
15	NA	NA	TRBV27	TRBJ1-2	CASSLSSNPNYGYTF	TGTGCCAGCAGTTTATCGAGTAACCCTAACTATGGCTACACCTTC
13	NA	NA	TRBV29-1	TRBJ1-2	CSVDVQGTDGYTF	TGCAGCGTTGATGTACAGGGTACAGATGGCTACACCTTC
13	NA	NA	TRBV29-1	TRBJ1-4	CSAYREVNEKLFF	TGCAGCGCCTACAGGGAGGTTAATGAAAAACTGTTTTTT
14	NA	NA	TRBV29-1	TRBJ2-2	CSVRTEANTGELFF	TGCAGCGTCAGGACAGAAGCCAACACCGGGGAGCTGTTTTTT
11	NA	NA	TRBV20-1	TRBJ1-2	CSASMQSGYTF	TGCAGTGCTAGCATGCAGTCTGGCTACACCTTC
13	NA	NA	TRBV6-5	TRBJ2-7	CATRSGENYEQYF	TGTGCCACCCGGTCCGGGGAAAACTACGAGCAGTACTTC
12	NA	NA	TRBV19	TRBJ2-1	CASSIPQYEQFF	TGTGCCAGTAGTATCCCACAATATGAGCAGTTCTTC
13	NA	NA	TRBV10-2	TRBJ1-1	CASTPHRNTEAFF	TGCGCCAGCACCCCACATCGGAACACTGAAGCTTTCTTT
15	NA	NA	TRBV11-3	TRBJ2-1	CASSFRHGGNNEQFF	TGTGCCAGCAGCTTCCGACATGGGGGAAACAATGAGCAGTTCTTC
12	NA	NA	TRBV5-1	TRBJ2-7	CASTPGGLEQYF	TGCGCCAGCACACCGGGGGGCTTGGAGCAGTACTTC
14	NA	TRBD1	TRBV7-9	TRBJ2-7	CASSLGTGKNEQYF	TGTGCCAGCAGCTTGGGGACAGGGAAGAACGAGCAGTACTTC
17	NA	TRBD1	TRBV27	TRBJ1-3	CASSPHPYRGAGNTIYF	TGTGCCAGCAGCCCACACCCTTACAGGGGCGCAGGAAACACCATATATTTT
15	NA	TRBD2	TRBV19	TRBJ2-1	CASSTGGLAGHEQFF	TGTGCCAGTAGTACCGGGGGACTAGCGGGTCATGAGCAGTTCTTC
15	few	NA	TRBV19	TRBJ1-4	CASSINSIPNEKLFF	TGTGCCAGTAGTATTAACAGTATACCTAATGAAAAACTGTTTTTT